The 7 T cell receptor beta chains presented below share a single source sample, sequenced in a study of persistence of HIV-infected CD4 T cells. These receptors have no known antigen. Overlapping HIV-1 Gag 15-mer peptides at roughly 1 ug per peptide per mL were used. Sorting of responding CD4+ T cells relied on upregulated CD40 ligand together with CD69. The immunoSEQ assay was version 4, run in survey mode. Clones were read by immunoSEQ multiplex PCR, and TCRdb kept only the in-frame ones, dropping some. The data hold under 20,000 clones, with 55% to 65% observed a single time. The source material was CD4+ T cells sorted from PBMCs after roughly 20-hour stimulation, sampled from a patient who received antiretroviral therapy. Source of these receptors: an adult woman with HIV who was CMV-seropositive.

The chain uses TRBV15 and TRBJ1-1; TRBD1 might be the D (5 bases). Per germline, CDR1 LNHNV and CDR2 YYDKDF (reference sequence). This CDR3 is 18 amino acids long. V was trimmed by 0 bases and J by 4 bases, leaving 21 bases between them. CDR3 sequence reads: CATSRDHIGAGSSTEAFF. The CDR3 DNA follows: TGTGCCACCAGCAGAGATCATATTGGGGCAGGGAGTAGCACTGAAGCTTTCTTT.

CDR3 DNA: TGTGCCAGCAGCCAAGAGACCCAGTACTTC. This translates into CASSQETQYF. The chain joins TRBV3-1 (or the pseudogene TRBV3-2) to TRBJ2-5; no clear D. This CDR3 spans 10 amino acids. V shed 0 bases and J shed 7 bases, with 0 bases lying between them. The V gene's germline CDR1 is LGHDT and CDR2 YNNKEL (reference sequence).

V gene TRBV10-3 combines with J gene TRBJ1-2, with TRBD1 as a possible D gene (6 bases). Trimming left V 5 bases short and J 1 base short, with 11 bases between. The V gene's germline CDR1 is ENHRY and CDR2 SYGVKD. CDR3 length: 14 amino acids. CDR3: CAISKLQGNYGYTF. The CDR3 DNA sequence: TGTGCCATCAGTAAACTACAGGGTAACTATGGCTACACCTTC.

The V and J genes are TRBV4-1 and TRBJ1-5; 7 nucleotides align to TRBD1. With V trimmed by 8 bases and J by 6 bases, 16 bases remained unmatched. This CDR3 contains 16 residues. The germline gives CDR1 MGHRA, CDR2 YSYEKL. The CDR3 protein is CASRPQETGRGQPQHF. Here the CDR3 DNA reads TGCGCCAGCCGCCCGCAGGAGACAGGGCGAGGTCAGCCCCAGCATTTT.

This clone was observed a few times. The chain uses TRBV7-9 and TRBJ1-6, with 10 bases fitting TRBD1. CDR1 is SEHNR and CDR2 is FQNEAQ in the germline V gene (reference sequence). With V trimmed by 2 bases and J by 8 bases, 3 bases remained unmatched. This CDR3 spans 15 amino acids. The CDR3 sequence: CASSLQGTGDSPLHF. The CDR3 DNA follows: TGTGCCAGCAGCTTACAAGGGACAGGGGATTCACCCCTCCACTTT.

This chain joins TRBV7-8 and TRBJ2-2; a possible D gene is TRBD2 (5 bases). Trimming left V 2 bases short and J 2 bases short, with 12 bases between. In germline, CDR1 is SGHVS, CDR2 FQNEAQ. This CDR3 has 16 residues. The DNA of the CDR3 is TGTGCCAGCAGCTTATTGAGTCGGGGAAACACCGGGGAGCTGTTTTTT. Translated: CASSLLSRGNTGELFF.

The chain has TRBV20-1 and TRBJ2-1; possibly TRBD1 for D (6 bases). V was shortened by 6 bases and J by 6 bases, with 9 bases between the two germline ends. The CDR3 has 11 amino acids. CDR1 is DFQATT and CDR2 is SNEGSKA in the germline V gene (reference sequence). The DNA of the CDR3 is TGCAGTGCGGGACACGGCAATGAGCAGTTCTTC. Residues: CSAGHGNEQFF.